This T cell receptor beta chain stems from a study of T cell repertoires in cytomegalovirus infection. The CDR3 is 17 residues long. The germline CDR1 and CDR2 sequences are SEHNR and FQNEAQ (reference sequence). The V and J ends lost 4 bases and 10 bases respectively, with 25 bases between them. TCRdb reanalysed the reads using MiXCR and keeps one entry per CDR3 protein. The table records under 90,000 distinct CDR3 sequences, about 45% of them present only once. Comments on this clonotype: Its antigen is unidentified.

The TCR comes from a human donor in good health (CMV status not recorded). Some clones in this sample may be carry-over from other donors' samples. Sequenced here: CD8+ T cells from cultured PBMCs, sampled from culture after CMV antigen stimulation. V gene TRBV7-9 combines with J gene TRBJ1-4; D is undetermined. Written as DNA, the CDR3 is TGTGCCAGCAGCTCCCCCGGGTTCGACAAGAACTACGCAAAACTGTTTTTT. Its translation: CASSSPGFDKNYAKLFF.